The 30 T cell receptor beta chains below come from one sample, sequenced in a study of blood T cells in healthy people across ages. Together with a sample-barcoded 5' primer, a J-beta primer mix was included in a second PCR lasting about 7 to 11 cycles. TCRdb used MiXCR to reprocess the 5' RACE reads, holding one entry per CDR3 protein. This sample has more than 500,000 distinct CDR3 sequences, with roughly a quarter found just once. These data are also associated with another study on T cells of mothers and their children.

The specimen was blood. All receptors come from a boy aged 2-15 years in good health.

This clonotype appeared a single time. J is TRBJ2-1 and V is TRBV20-1; D unclear. Germline V gene data show CDR1 as DFQATT and CDR2 as SNEGSKA (reference sequence). The length of the CDR3 is 15 residues. V was shortened by 1 base and J by 0 bases, with 10 bases between the two germline ends. CDR3 residues: CSARVADHSYNEQFF. The CDR3 DNA is TGCAGTGCTAGAGTGGCGGACCACTCCTACAATGAGCAGTTCTTC.

The chain uses TRBV12-3 or TRBV12-4 and TRBJ2-5, with 11 positions matching TRBD1. J lost 6 bases, V lost 3 bases, and 6 bases had no gene match. The CDR3 extends over 15 amino acids. The CDR3 spells CASSLRTGGKKTQYF. CDR3 DNA sequence: TGTGCCAGCAGTTTGAGGACAGGGGGCAAGAAGACCCAGTACTTC.

This sequence joins TRBV7-8 and TRBJ2-5; 10 bases line up with TRBD2. With V trimmed by 5 bases and J by 0 bases, 9 bases remained unmatched. In germline, CDR1 is SGHVS, CDR2 FQNEAQ. CDR3 length: 17 amino acids. CDR3 in DNA: TGTGCCAGCAGCCCAATAACAGCGGGGGGGTACCAAGAGACCCAGTACTTC. Protein sequence: CASSPITAGGYQETQYF. Complete variable domain (other parts from reference TRBV7-8 and TRBJ2-5): GAGVSQSPRYKVAKRGQDVALRCDPISGHVSLFWYQQALGQGPEFLTYFQNEAQLDKSGLPSDRFFAERPEGSVSTLKIQRTQQEDSAVYLCASSPITAGGYQETQYFGPGTRLLVL.

The chain carries TRBV7-2 and TRBJ1-2, with a tentative D call TRBD1 (5 bases). Between the trimmed V and J ends, which lost 1 base and 2 bases, there was a span of 8 bases. Germline assignment: CDR1 SGHTA and CDR2 FQGNSA. The CDR3 runs 14 residues. The CDR3 DNA reads as TGTGCCAGCAGCTTAGAAGCAGGGAACTATGGCTACACCTTC. Translation: CASSLEAGNYGYTF. Together with reference TRBV7-2 and TRBJ1-2, the CDR3 gives the full variable domain: GAGVSQSPSNKVTEKGKDVELRCDPISGHTALYWYRQSLGQGLEFLIYFQGNSAPDKSGLPSDRFSAERTGGSVSTLTIQRTQQEDSAVYLCASSLEAGNYGYTFGSGTRLTVV.

The chain is built from TRBV6-5 and TRBJ2-1; perhaps D is TRBD1 or TRBD2 (5 bases each). The CDR3 is 16 residues long. Trimming shortened V by 5 bases and J by 7 bases, and 21 bases separated the two germline ends. Germline CDR1 is MNHEY and CDR2 is SVGAGI. The CDR3 reads CASSQAWDAGVNEQFF. As DNA, the CDR3 is TGTGCCAGCAGTCAAGCGTGGGACGCGGGTGTAAATGAGCAGTTCTTC.

This clonotype has a handful of counts. V and J are TRBV7-2 and TRBJ2-2, with TRBD2 matching 15 bases. CDR1 and CDR2 (germline): SGHTA, FQGNSA. Trimming removed 5 bases from V and 0 bases from J; junction bases left unmatched: 7. The CDR3 runs to 19 residues. The CDR3 nucleotides are TGTGCCAGCAGCAGGAGCGGACTAGCGGGGGGGCCGAACACCGGGGAGCTGTTTTTT. Its translation: CASSRSGLAGGPNTGELFF.

As for this clonotype: Its ends do not fully match the called genes, so a read error is possible. This sequence joins TRBV20-1 and TRBJ2-5; no reliable D call. This CDR3 contains 16 residues. Germline-derived CDR1 and CDR2 are DFQATT and SNEGSKA (reference sequence). The CDR3 is CSASQKPSWYQETQHF. The CDR3 coding sequence is TGCAGTGCTAGTCAAAAACCGTCATGGTACCAAGAGACCCAGCACTTC.

The chain is built from TRBV6-5 and TRBJ2-1, with a weak D call TRBD2 (5 bases). The CDR3 has 12 amino acids. The V end was cut by 2 bases, the J end by 9 bases, with 8 bases between. Germline V gene data show CDR1 as MNHEY and CDR2 as SVGAGI. This CDR3 reads CASSYAGAEQFF. For the CDR3, the DNA is TGTGCCAGCAGTTACGCGGGTGCTGAGCAGTTCTTC.

The sample holds a few counts of this clonotype. The V call is TRBV9, the J call TRBJ2-1, with 10 nucleotides matching TRBD2. Germline V gene sequence: CDR1 SGDLS, CDR2 YYNGEE. The V and J ends lost 0 bases and 5 bases, in that order; junction bases with no gene match: 8. The length of the CDR3 is 17 residues. The CDR3 loop is CASSVGHSGRVNNEQFF. The CDR3 coding sequence is TGTGCCAGCAGCGTAGGCCACAGCGGGAGGGTCAACAATGAGCAGTTCTTC.

This clonotype was detected a few times. The chain has TRBV25-1 and TRBJ2-1; 11 bases align to TRBD2. The J segment lost 4 bases and the V segment lost 7 bases, leaving 6 bases of the junction unmatched. In germline, CDR1 is MGHDK, CDR2 SYGVNS. The CDR3 totals 15 residues. CDR3 DNA sequence: TGTGCCAGCATGATCGGGACTAGCGGATACAATGAGCAGTTCTTC. Protein product: CASMIGTSGYNEQFF.

This clonotype came up once. The chain combines TRBV19 with TRBJ2-2; the D gene is possibly TRBD2 (6 bases). The CDR3 has 16 amino acids. V gave up 7 bases and J gave up 0 bases, with 15 bases separating them. Germline values: CDR1 LNHDA, CDR2 SQIVND (reference sequence). CDR3 DNA sequence: TGTGCCAGTATCAGCGCGGGACGGGCGAACACCGGGGAGCTGTTTTTT. This gives the protein CASISAGRANTGELFF.

In its sample, this clonotype was seen a few times. The chain has TRBV6-2 or TRBV6-3 and TRBJ2-5; no firm D call. V lost 5 bases and J 5 bases, leaving 6 bases between the germline ends. Germline assignment: CDR1 MNHEY and CDR2 SVGEGT. The CDR3 runs to 11 residues. The CDR3 bases are TGTGCCAGCAGTCACCCGGAGACCCAGTACTTC. Its protein is CASSHPETQYF.

In its sample, this clonotype was seen many times. The rearrangement uses TRBV5-1 and TRBJ2-7; 9 bases align to TRBD2. Germline assignment: CDR1 SGHRS and CDR2 YFSETQ. V was pared by 1 base and J by 3 bases, with 2 bases of the junction left unmatched. This CDR3 comprises 14 residues. CDR3 region: CASSLTTSGYEQYF. In nucleotides, the CDR3 is TGCGCCAGCAGCTTGACGACTAGCGGCTACGAGCAGTACTTC.

There are a few counts of this clonotype. The chain carries TRBV12-3 or TRBV12-4 and TRBJ2-2; 12 nucleotides line up with TRBD2. J was trimmed by 7 bases and V by 9 bases; bases with no gene match: 9. CDR3 length equals 15 residues. This CDR3 reads CASTPGLAGFGELFF. For the CDR3, the DNA is TGTGCCAGTACTCCCGGACTAGCGGGATTCGGGGAGCTGTTTTTT.

This clonotype was seen a handful of times. J is TRBJ2-1 and V is TRBV7-9, with 12 bases that match TRBD1. CDR3 length equals 14 residues. Losses at the gene ends were 8 bases for V and 7 bases for J; bases not matched to a gene: 6. Germline CDR1 reads SEHNR; CDR2 reads FQNEAQ (reference sequence). The DNA of the CDR3 is TGTGCCAGCCAGCGGGACAGGGGGCAAAATGAGCAGTTCTTC. Encoded protein: CASQRDRGQNEQFF.

The DNA for the CDR3 is TGCAGCGTCGCCTGGGACAGGGGGAGCGAGCAGTACTTC. It translates to CSVAWDRGSEQYF. V gene TRBV29-1 combines with J gene TRBJ2-5; TRBD1 matches 11 bases. The DNA end is more similar to TRBJ2-7, so the J call may be wrong. Germline loops: CDR1 SQVTM, CDR2 ANQGSEA. CDR3 length: 13 residues.

The genes are TRBV29-1 and TRBJ1-1; no clear D gene. The germline V and J ends were trimmed by 4 bases and 5 bases, with 8 bases remaining between them. The CDR3 totals 11 residues. Per germline, CDR1 SQVTM and CDR2 ANQGSEA. Here the CDR3 reads CSVVGGTEAFF. The CDR3 bases are TGCAGCGTTGTAGGAGGGACTGAAGCTTTCTTT.

The J gene is TRBJ1-2, the V gene TRBV9; 7 bases agree with TRBD1. This CDR3 is built from 15 residues. Looked up from germline, CDR1 is SGDLS and CDR2 is YYNGEE. With V trimmed by 2 bases and J by 1 base, 5 bases remained unmatched. CDR3 bases: TGTGCCAGCAGCGTTACCGGACAGGTTAACTATGGCTACACCTTC. This codes for CASSVTGQVNYGYTF.

This clonotype has just a few counts. The V and J genes are TRBV28 and TRBJ2-7, with 11 bases lining up with TRBD1. V shed 5 bases and J 3 bases; nucleotides not matched to a gene: 6. The CDR3 consists of 15 residues. The germline V gene encodes CDR1 MDHEN and CDR2 SYDVKM. As DNA, the CDR3 is TGTGCCAGCAGTCGGACAGGGGGCCGGGTCTACGAGCAGTACTTC. Amino acid sequence: CASSRTGGRVYEQYF.

This chain links TRBV4-3 with TRBJ2-5; D gene uncertain. The DNA matches TRBJ2-1 better at its end, which makes the J call doubtful. Per the germline V gene, CDR1 is LGHNA and CDR2 is YSLEER. CDR3 size: 15 residues. CDR3 in amino acids: CASSQERQLYNEQFF. Here the CDR3 DNA reads TGCGCCAGCAGCCAAGAGAGGCAGCTTTACAATGAGCAGTTCTTC.

This clonotype was detected only a few times. This chain uses TRBV9 with TRBJ2-7; the D gene is possibly TRBD1 (6 bases). This CDR3 is 13 amino acids long. Trimming cost V 3 bases and J 3 bases, with 10 bases left between them. Per the germline V gene, CDR1 is SGDLS and CDR2 is YYNGEE. The CDR3 spells CASSAEGVYEQYF. The CDR3, as DNA: TGTGCCAGCAGCGCCGAGGGGGTCTACGAGCAGTACTTC. Based on the CDR3 plus reference TRBV9 and TRBJ2-7, the full variable domain is DSGVTQTPKHLITATGQRVTLRCSPRSGDLSVYWYQQSLDQGLQFLIQYYNGEERAKGNILERFSAQQFPDLHSELNLSSLELGDSALYFCASSAEGVYEQYFGPGTRLTVT.

There are a few counts of this clonotype. The chain uses TRBV13 and TRBJ2-4, with D uncertain. CDR1 PRHDT and CDR2 FYEKMQ come from the germline V gene (reference sequence). Trimming took 5 bases from V and 0 from J, leaving 8 bases between them. CDR3 length equals 14 residues. CDR3 amino acids: CASSRLLAKNIQYF. In DNA, the CDR3 is TGTGCCAGCAGCAGACTCTTAGCCAAAAACATTCAGTACTTC.

This clonotype was seen more than once but under ten times. The chain links TRBV11-2 to TRBJ2-7; the match to TRBD2 covers 12 bases. The trim removed 3 bases at V and 2 bases at J, leaving 2 bases unmatched. This CDR3 region has 15 residues. Germline CDR1 reads SGHAT; CDR2 reads FQNNGV. CDR3 protein: CASSFASGRAYEQYF. The CDR3 DNA reads TGTGCCAGCAGCTTCGCTAGCGGGAGGGCCTACGAGCAGTACTTC.

This rearrangement joins TRBV21-1 to TRBJ2-7; the table's D call, TRBD2, was not checked against the DNA. TRBV21-1 represents a pseudogene. CDR3 length: 15 amino acids. CDR3 residues: CASSPPKAGVHEQYF. CDR3 nucleotides: TGTGCCAGCAGCCCCCCCAAGGCGGGAGTACACGAGCAGTACTTC.

The chain carries TRBV15 and TRBJ2-7; no reliable D call. V shed 0 bases and J shed 0 bases, with 9 bases lying between them. From germline, CDR1 is LNHNV and CDR2 YYDKDF (reference sequence). There are 15 residues in the CDR3. The CDR3 nucleotides read TGTGCCACCAGCAGAGATCCAGGAGCCTCCTACGAGCAGTACTTC. It encodes CATSRDPGASYEQYF.

This clonotype was counted only a few times. This sequence joins TRBV5-1 and TRBJ2-5; TRBD2 matches 7 bases. The germline V gene has CDR1 SGHRS and CDR2 YFSETQ. J was trimmed by 5 bases and V by 0 bases; bases with no gene match: 1. The CDR3 is made up of 13 amino acids. CDR3 nucleotide sequence: TGCGCCAGCAGCTTGGAACTAGCGGAGACCCAGTACTTC. This encodes CASSLELAETQYF. The whole variable domain, filled in from reference TRBV5-1 and TRBJ2-5, reads KAGVTQTPRYLIKTRGQQVTLSCSPISGHRSVSWYQQTPGQGLQFLFEYFSETQRNKGNFPGRFSGRQFSNSRSEMNVSTLELGDSALYLCASSLELAETQYFGPGTRLLVL.

The V and J genes are TRBV3-1 and TRBJ2-5; TRBD1 or TRBD2 may be the D gene (5 bases each). V lost 3 bases and J lost 3, with 23 bases in between. Germline lookup yields CDR1 LGHDT and CDR2 YNNKEL (reference sequence). The CDR3 sequence is 18 residues long. This CDR3 reads CASSQRAEGVRGEETQYF. CDR3 bases: TGTGCCAGCAGCCAGCGCGCGGAAGGGGTTCGGGGAGAAGAGACCCAGTACTTC.

This clonotype was counted only a few times. The V call is TRBV6-6, the J call TRBJ2-4, with TRBD2 identical over 12 bases. The V and J ends lost 6 bases and 0 bases, in that order; junction bases with no gene match: 3. The germline V gene encodes CDR1 MNHNY and CDR2 SVGAGI (reference sequence). The CDR3 sequence is 16 residues long. The CDR3 bases are TGTGCCAGCAGGGGACTAGCGGGCTTAGCCAAAAACATTCAGTACTTC. Encoded protein: CASRGLAGLAKNIQYF.

The J gene is TRBJ1-5, the V gene TRBV4-3; D remains ambiguous. With 3 bases removed from V and 4 bases from J, the gap between germline ends came to 10 bases. The germline gives CDR1 LGHNA, CDR2 YSLEER. This CDR3 contains 14 residues. CDR3 amino acids: CASSQNLGNQPQHF. The CDR3 DNA is TGCGCCAGCAGCCAGAACCTAGGAAATCAGCCCCAGCATTTT.

This chain joins TRBV12-3 or TRBV12-4 and TRBJ2-4; no firm D call. There are 13 residues in the CDR3. The V gene lost 7 bases and the J gene lost 4 bases, with 11 bases spanning the gap. In DNA form, the CDR3 reads TGTGCCAGCATCGCGACTGGGAAAAACATTCAGTACTTC. Translation gives CASIATGKNIQYF.